This T cell receptor beta chain was documented in a study of T-cell reconstitution after alpha-beta-depleted transplantation in children. This clonotype occurred many times. Germline V gene lookup returns CDR1 SGHRS and CDR2 YFSETQ. CDR3 length equals 14 residues. Trimming pared 0 bases from V and 7 bases from J, leaving 13 bases between. The authors prepared the TCRbeta library with unique molecular identifiers. TCRdb re-derived calls from the PCR reads in MiXCR, one entry per CDR3 protein. The sample carries approximately 250,000 distinct CDR3 sequences, 9.7% recorded once. The clonotype originates from a human donor who donated a stem cell graft to a child with SCID. The rearrangement uses TRBV5-1 and TRBJ1-1, with D unclear. The source was PBMCs from the stem cell graft donor, collected from the stem cell graft. In DNA form, the CDR3 reads TGCGCCAGCAGCTTGGGGTGGGGAGATAATGAAGCTTTCTTT. Translation: CASSLGWGDNEAFF.